This TCR beta chain was sequenced in a study of identical twins. General observations from the study: Conclusions relied on cross-sectional statistical analysis, not following the same donors.

The CDR3 is made up of 14 amino acids. The ends lost 0 bases at V and 6 bases at J; junction bases unmatched: 5. Germline V gives CDR1 SGHRS, CDR2 YFSETQ. A remark on this clonotype: Its antigen is undetermined.

In TCRdb, the 5' RACE reads were re-called with MiXCR into one record per CDR3 protein. This sample has about 520,000 distinct CDR3 sequences, with 20% to 25% found just once. The sample also formed part of further work on T cells expressing NK-cell markers. Per that study: Over 5 donors carried dominant NKG2C+ clonotypes that made up roughly 1.0-7.5% of their CD8+ T cells. Clarity on HCMV specificity was lacking for the expanded NKG2C+ T cell clones.

The V call is TRBV5-1, the J call TRBJ1-1; 7 bases align to TRBD1. The material sequenced was CD4+ T cells sorted from blood. The sequence was obtained from a woman aged 18 to 35 in good health. The CDR3 nucleotides are TGCGCCAGCAGCTTGGGTGGGACAGCGGCTGAAGCTTTCTTT. This codes for CASSLGGTAAEAFF.